These T cell receptor beta chains were read from a single sample in a study of blood T cells in healthy people across ages. TCRdb re-called the 5' RACE reads with MiXCR, one entry per CDR3 protein. The sample has 700,000 to 1,000,000 distinct CDR3 sequences; around 43% are singletons. Sequenced input: blood. These receptors were collected from a man in his 60s in good health. The CDR3 runs from the conserved cysteine through the conserved F or W. Fields, in order: D gene, V gene, clone size, J gene, CDR3 length, CDR3 protein, CDR3 DNA. The D gene is left open where the match is weak. Clone sizes are given selectively: once, few, many, or a class where the clone is expanded.

d_gene: TRBD1
v_gene: TRBV24-1
abundance: NA
j_gene: TRBJ2-5
len: 15
CDR3aa: CATSEMGQGGETQYF
CDR3nt: TGTGCCACCAGTGAAATGGGACAGGGAGGGGAGACCCAGTACTTC

d_gene: TRBD1
v_gene: TRBV5-1
abundance: few
j_gene: TRBJ2-1
len: 15
CDR3aa: CASSITGTGFNEQFF
CDR3nt: TGCGCCAGCAGCATTACCGGGACAGGATTCAATGAGCAGTTCTTC

d_gene: TRBD1
v_gene: TRBV7-9
abundance: NA
j_gene: TRBJ1-1
len: 15
CDR3aa: CASSSRTGWNTEAFF
CDR3nt: TGTGCCAGCAGCTCCCGGACAGGGTGGAACACTGAAGCTTTCTTT

d_gene: NA
v_gene: TRBV2
abundance: NA
j_gene: TRBJ2-6
len: 16
CDR3aa: CASNQAASSGANVLTF
CDR3nt: TGTGCCAGCAACCAGGCTGCATCCTCTGGGGCCAACGTCCTGACTTTC

d_gene: TRBD1
v_gene: TRBV20-1
abundance: few
j_gene: TRBJ2-6
len: 15
CDR3aa: CSAKTGGSGANVLTF
CDR3nt: TGCAGTGCTAAGACAGGGGGCTCAGGGGCCAACGTCCTGACTTTC

d_gene: NA
v_gene: TRBV5-1
abundance: few
j_gene: TRBJ2-7
len: 16
CDR3aa: CASSLDLDRFTYEQYF
CDR3nt: TGCGCCAGCAGCTTGGACCTCGACAGGTTTACCTACGAGCAGTACTTC

d_gene: NA
v_gene: TRBV7-2
abundance: few
j_gene: TRBJ1-4
len: 14
CDR3aa: CASSLGGSSEKLFF
CDR3nt: TGTGCCAGCAGCTTAGGGGGCAGTAGCGAAAAACTGTTTTTT

d_gene: NA
v_gene: TRBV7-2
abundance: NA
j_gene: TRBJ2-1
len: 14
CDR3aa: CASSLASRANEQFF
CDR3nt: TGTGCCAGCAGCTTAGCGTCCAGGGCCAATGAGCAGTTCTTC

d_gene: NA
v_gene: TRBV5-1
abundance: NA
j_gene: TRBJ1-6
len: 16
CDR3aa: CASSLDPGAGASPLHF
CDR3nt: TGCGCCAGCAGCTTGGATCCGGGGGCGGGAGCTTCACCCCTCCACTTT

d_gene: NA
v_gene: TRBV7-2
abundance: few
j_gene: TRBJ2-7
len: 14
CDR3aa: CASSNRDGLNEQYF
CDR3nt: TGTGCCAGCAGCAACCGGGACGGATTAAATGAGCAGTACTTC

d_gene: NA
v_gene: TRBV21-1
abundance: few
j_gene: TRBJ2-7
len: 13
CDR3aa: CASSKGAHNEQYF
CDR3nt: TGTGCCAGCAGCAAGGGGGCCCACAATGAGCAGTACTTC

d_gene: TRBD1
v_gene: TRBV12-3/TRBV12-4
abundance: few
j_gene: TRBJ1-5
len: 17
CDR3aa: CASSPGTGFSGNQPQHF
CDR3nt: TGTGCCAGCAGCCCCGGGACAGGGTTCTCGGGCAATCAGCCCCAGCATTTT

d_gene: NA
v_gene: TRBV3-1
abundance: few
j_gene: TRBJ2-5
len: 12
CDR3aa: CASSHQKETQYF
CDR3nt: TGTGCCAGCAGCCATCAAAAAGAGACCCAGTACTTC

d_gene: NA
v_gene: TRBV6-2/TRBV6-3
abundance: few
j_gene: TRBJ1-1
len: 15
CDR3aa: CASSSAFQSGREAFF
CDR3nt: TGTGCCAGCAGTTCGGCCTTCCAATCAGGCCGTGAAGCTTTCTTT

d_gene: TRBD1
v_gene: TRBV2
abundance: few
j_gene: TRBJ2-1
len: 13
CDR3aa: CASSGTEYNEQFF
CDR3nt: TGTGCCAGCAGCGGGACAGAATACAATGAGCAGTTCTTC

d_gene: TRBD1
v_gene: TRBV2
abundance: NA
j_gene: TRBJ2-7
len: 14
CDR3aa: CASSDPGGAYEQYF
CDR3nt: TGTGCCAGCAGTGATCCAGGGGGCGCGTACGAGCAGTACTTC

d_gene: TRBD1
v_gene: TRBV6-5
abundance: NA
j_gene: TRBJ1-2
len: 15
CDR3aa: CASSKAGTGGGGYTF
CDR3nt: TGTGCCAGCAGTAAAGCCGGGACAGGGGGAGGTGGCTACACCTTC

d_gene: NA
v_gene: TRBV11-2
abundance: few
j_gene: TRBJ2-7
len: 14
CDR3aa: CASSLRDFSYEQYF
CDR3nt: TGTGCCAGCAGCTTACGGGACTTCTCCTACGAGCAGTACTTC

d_gene: NA
v_gene: TRBV2
abundance: NA
j_gene: TRBJ1-6
len: 13
CDR3aa: CASRRSYNSPLHF
CDR3nt: TGTGCCAGCAGACGCAGCTATAATTCACCCCTCCACTTT

d_gene: NA
v_gene: TRBV27
abundance: few
j_gene: TRBJ1-5
len: 17
CDR3aa: CASSLTPAGLSNQPQHF
CDR3nt: TGTGCCAGCAGTTTAACCCCCGCAGGTCTAAGCAATCAGCCCCAGCATTTT

d_gene: NA
v_gene: TRBV6-4
abundance: NA
j_gene: TRBJ2-6
len: 14
CDR3aa: CAGSDSSGANVLTF
CDR3nt: TGTGCCGGCAGTGACTCTAGTGGGGCCAACGTCCTGACTTTC

d_gene: TRBD2
v_gene: TRBV10-3
abundance: few
j_gene: TRBJ2-7
len: 14
CDR3aa: CAISPTSGDIEQYF
CDR3nt: TGTGCCATCAGTCCGACTAGCGGGGACATTGAGCAGTACTTC

d_gene: NA
v_gene: TRBV5-1
abundance: once
j_gene: TRBJ2-1
len: 17
CDR3aa: CASSQEGDHLTGNEQFF
CDR3nt: TGCGCCAGCAGCCAGGAAGGCGACCACCTAACAGGCAATGAGCAGTTCTTC

d_gene: NA
v_gene: TRBV7-2
abundance: few
j_gene: TRBJ1-1
len: 13
CDR3aa: CASSFKEGTEAFF
CDR3nt: TGTGCCAGCAGCTTTAAGGAGGGCACTGAAGCTTTCTTT

d_gene: NA
v_gene: TRBV30
abundance: NA
j_gene: TRBJ2-1
len: 13
CDR3aa: CAWSRYSYNEQFF
CDR3nt: TGTGCCTGGAGTAGATACTCCTACAATGAGCAGTTCTTC

d_gene: TRBD1
v_gene: TRBV15
abundance: few
j_gene: TRBJ2-5
len: 13
CDR3aa: CATSVDRGETQYF
CDR3nt: TGTGCCACCAGCGTCGACAGGGGAGAGACCCAGTACTTC

d_gene: TRBD1
v_gene: TRBV20-1
abundance: few
j_gene: TRBJ2-7
len: 14
CDR3aa: CSAAGIGQGYEQYF
CDR3nt: TGCAGTGCTGCCGGAATCGGACAGGGTTACGAGCAGTACTTC

d_gene: NA
v_gene: TRBV7-2
abundance: NA
j_gene: TRBJ1-4
len: 17
CDR3aa: CASSPGRGTVTNEKLFF
CDR3nt: TGTGCCAGCAGCCCAGGAAGAGGGACGGTGACTAATGAAAAACTGTTTTTT

d_gene: TRBD1
v_gene: TRBV29-1
abundance: once
j_gene: TRBJ2-5
len: 12
CDR3aa: CSVGTGSETQYF
CDR3nt: TGCAGCGTTGGGACAGGGTCGGAGACCCAGTACTTC

d_gene: TRBD1
v_gene: TRBV6-2/TRBV6-3
abundance: NA
j_gene: TRBJ2-7
len: 13
CDR3aa: CASSYDRGDEQYF
CDR3nt: TGTGCCAGCAGTTACGACAGGGGGGACGAGCAGTACTTC

d_gene: NA
v_gene: TRBV12-3/TRBV12-4
abundance: NA
j_gene: TRBJ2-7
len: 14
CDR3aa: CASSYLRAHCEQYF
CDR3nt: TGTGCCAGCAGTTACCTCAGGGCGCACTGCGAGCAGTACTTC

d_gene: NA
v_gene: TRBV7-9
abundance: NA
j_gene: TRBJ2-7
len: 15
CDR3aa: CASSPTWAGINEQYF
CDR3nt: TGTGCCAGCAGCCCAACGTGGGCGGGGATTAACGAGCAGTACTTC

d_gene: TRBD1
v_gene: TRBV20-1
abundance: many
j_gene: TRBJ1-5
len: 14
CDR3aa: CSASGGLGNQPQHF
CDR3nt: TGCAGTGCTTCAGGGGGTTTAGGCAATCAGCCCCAGCATTTT

d_gene: TRBD2
v_gene: TRBV7-2
abundance: few
j_gene: TRBJ2-1
len: 15
CDR3aa: CASSPGLEKYNEQFF
CDR3nt: TGTGCCAGCAGCCCCGGACTAGAAAAGTACAATGAGCAGTTCTTC

d_gene: NA
v_gene: TRBV20-1
abundance: few
j_gene: TRBJ2-7
len: 13
CDR3aa: CSAPGQGVYEQYF
CDR3nt: TGCAGTGCTCCGGGGCAGGGTGTATACGAGCAGTACTTC

d_gene: NA
v_gene: TRBV7-2
abundance: few
j_gene: TRBJ2-1
len: 17
CDR3aa: CASSLGFDGVSYNEQFF
CDR3nt: TGTGCCAGCAGCTTAGGGTTCGACGGGGTCTCCTACAATGAGCAGTTCTTC

d_gene: TRBD1
v_gene: TRBV4-1
abundance: NA
j_gene: TRBJ1-2
len: 17
CDR3aa: CASSREGQGEANYGYTF
CDR3nt: TGCGCCAGCAGCCGGGAAGGACAGGGGGAAGCTAACTATGGCTACACCTTC

d_gene: NA
v_gene: TRBV14
abundance: NA
j_gene: TRBJ1-4
len: 11
CDR3aa: CASSQGVGLFF
CDR3nt: TGTGCCAGCAGCCAAGGGGTCGGACTGTTTTTT

d_gene: TRBD1
v_gene: TRBV20-1
abundance: once
j_gene: TRBJ2-7
len: 14
CDR3aa: CSALKDREAYEQYF
CDR3nt: TGCAGTGCTTTAAAGGACAGGGAGGCCTACGAGCAGTACTTC

d_gene: NA
v_gene: TRBV5-8
abundance: NA
j_gene: TRBJ1-5
len: 17
CDR3aa: CASSRERQRASNQPQHF
CDR3nt: TGTGCCAGCAGCCGCGAGCGACAGAGGGCGAGCAATCAGCCCCAGCATTTT

d_gene: NA
v_gene: TRBV7-9
abundance: NA
j_gene: TRBJ1-4
len: 14
CDR3aa: CASSSAGAPEKLFF
CDR3nt: TGTGCCAGCAGTTCCGCAGGGGCGCCTGAAAAACTGTTTTTT